This is a list of T cell receptor beta chains from one sample in a study of blood T cell repertoires in COVID-19. Produced via immunoSEQ multiplex PCR; TCRdb's table is partial and in-frame only. The table includes some 200,000 clones, around 82% detected once. Material: PBMCs or T cells enriched from blood (not recorded which). The receptor set was obtained from a woman in her sixties with acute COVID-19. CDR3s leave out the opening cysteine and the closing phenylalanine or tryptophan. A D gene is named only where the DNA matches it firmly.

d_gene	j_gene	v_gene	CDR3aa
-	TRBJ1-3	TRBV9	ASSVNTGRLPSSGNTIY
-	TRBJ2-3	TRBV9	ASSVELLAGWADTQY
TRBD2	TRBJ2-2	TRBV5-1	ASSMGLAGMGTGELF
-	TRBJ1-6	TRBV4-3	ASSQGTDNSPLH
-	TRBJ1-4	TRBV5-4	ASSLAGGGKGRKLF
-	TRBJ2-3	TRBV10-3	AIGLPLGGDTQY
-	TRBJ2-4	TRBV18	ASSPEGEGIQY
-	TRBJ2-1	TRBV4-3	ASSQSSGNEQF
TRBD1	TRBJ1-6	TRBV25-1	VSSPGGFGSPLH
TRBD2	TRBJ2-1	TRBV7-9	ASSGLARVDNEQF
-	TRBJ2-1	TRBV10-1	ASQDFDSYNEQF
-	TRBJ2-5	TRBV18	ASSPRAGSGETQY
-	TRBJ2-1	TRBV6-4	ASSRDSNYNEQF
-	TRBJ2-3	TRBV5-4	ASRLGRADTQY
TRBD1	TRBJ1-3	TRBV29-1	SARTGSSGNTIY
-	TRBJ2-5	TRBV5-4	ASGPPGAGEETQY
-	TRBJ2-2	TRBV10-3	AISESGRGNTGELF